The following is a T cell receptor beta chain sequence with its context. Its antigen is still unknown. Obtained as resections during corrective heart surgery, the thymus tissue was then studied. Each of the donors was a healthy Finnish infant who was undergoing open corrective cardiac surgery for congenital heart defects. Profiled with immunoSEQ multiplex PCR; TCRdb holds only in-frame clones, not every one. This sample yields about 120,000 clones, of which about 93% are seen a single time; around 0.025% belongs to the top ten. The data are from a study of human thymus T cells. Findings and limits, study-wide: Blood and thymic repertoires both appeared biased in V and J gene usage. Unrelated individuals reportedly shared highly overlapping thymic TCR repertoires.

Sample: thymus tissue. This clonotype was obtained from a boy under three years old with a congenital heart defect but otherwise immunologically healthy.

CDR3 residues: CASSMVFPGAGANVLTF. CDR3 sequence (DNA): TGTGCCAGTAGTATGGTCTTCCCTGGAGCTGGGGCCAACGTCCTGACTTTC. The V and J genes are TRBV19 and TRBJ2-6, with D uncertain. With 3 bases removed from V and 2 bases from J, the gap between germline ends came to 14 bases. This CDR3 is built from 17 residues. CDR1 is LNHDA, CDR2 SQIVND, per germline (reference sequence).